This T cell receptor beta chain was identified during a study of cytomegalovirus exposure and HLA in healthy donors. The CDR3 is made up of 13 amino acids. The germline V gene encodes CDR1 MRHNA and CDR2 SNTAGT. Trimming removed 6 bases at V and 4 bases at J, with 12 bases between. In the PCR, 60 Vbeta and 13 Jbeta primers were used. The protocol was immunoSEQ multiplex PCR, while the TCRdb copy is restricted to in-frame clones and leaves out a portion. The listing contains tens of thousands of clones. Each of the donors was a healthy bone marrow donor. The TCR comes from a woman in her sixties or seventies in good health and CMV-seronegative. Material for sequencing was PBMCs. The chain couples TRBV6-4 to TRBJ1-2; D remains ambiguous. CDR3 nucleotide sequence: TGTGCCAGCAGAAGTAACTCGATCTATGGCTACACCTTC. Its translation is CASRSNSIYGYTF.